The T cell receptor beta chain described here comes from a study of cytomegalovirus exposure and HLA in healthy donors. Note on this clone: What it binds is unknown.

The primer mix had 60 Vbeta and 13 Jbeta primers. Here immunoSEQ multiplex PCR was the method, and the copy in TCRdb shows in-frame clones only, minus some. The sample includes 100,000 to 140,000 clones, 55% to 85% of them seen just once. General study findings and limits: When presence/absence was analysed, sequencing depth was taken to be roughly uniform across donors. The authors listed 164 TCR beta chains as cytomegalovirus-associated.

The V and J ends lost 5 bases and 5 bases respectively, with 17 bases between them. CDR1 GTSNPN and CDR2 SVGIG come from the germline V gene (reference sequence). This CDR3 spans 14 amino acids. The origin of this receptor is a man younger than 45 in good health and CMV-seronegative. The source material was PBMCs. The chain is built from TRBV30 and TRBJ2-3, with D possibly being TRBD2 (6 bases). The CDR3 loop is CAWCVGGMEDTQYF. CDR3 coding DNA: TGTGCCTGGTGCGTCGGGGGAATGGAAGATACGCAGTATTTT.